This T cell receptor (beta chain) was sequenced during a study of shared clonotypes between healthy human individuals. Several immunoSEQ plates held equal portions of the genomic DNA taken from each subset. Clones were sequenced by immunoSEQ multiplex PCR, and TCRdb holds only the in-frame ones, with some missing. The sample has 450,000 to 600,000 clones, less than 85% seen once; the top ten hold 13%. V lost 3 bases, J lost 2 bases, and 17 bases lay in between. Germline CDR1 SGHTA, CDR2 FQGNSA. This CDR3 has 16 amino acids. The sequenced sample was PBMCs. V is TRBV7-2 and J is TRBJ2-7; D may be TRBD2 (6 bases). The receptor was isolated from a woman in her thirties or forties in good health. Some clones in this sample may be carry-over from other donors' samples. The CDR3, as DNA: TGTGCCAGCAGCTTGGTCGGGAGCCCCGGACCCTACGAGCAGTACTTC. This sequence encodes CASSLVGSPGPYEQYF.